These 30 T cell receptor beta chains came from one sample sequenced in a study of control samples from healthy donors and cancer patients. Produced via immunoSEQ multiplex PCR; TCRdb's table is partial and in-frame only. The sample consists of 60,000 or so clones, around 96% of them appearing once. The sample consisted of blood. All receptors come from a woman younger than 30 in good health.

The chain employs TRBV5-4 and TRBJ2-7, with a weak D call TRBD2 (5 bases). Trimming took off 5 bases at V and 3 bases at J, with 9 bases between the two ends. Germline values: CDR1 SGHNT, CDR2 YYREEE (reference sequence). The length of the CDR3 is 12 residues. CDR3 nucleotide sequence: TGTGCCAGCAGTGGCGGAGGCTACGAGCAGTACTTC. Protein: CASSGGGYEQYF.

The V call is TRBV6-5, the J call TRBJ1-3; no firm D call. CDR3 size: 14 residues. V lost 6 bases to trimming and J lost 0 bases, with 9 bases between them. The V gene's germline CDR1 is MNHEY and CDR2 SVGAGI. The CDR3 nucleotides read TGTGCCAGCAGGCCTGACAACTCTGGAAACACCATATATTTT. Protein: CASRPDNSGNTIYF.

CDR3 DNA: TGTGCCAGCAGTCGGAGGACACTCTACGAGCAGTACTTC. This sequence encodes CASSRRTLYEQYF. The gene calls are TRBV2 and TRBJ2-7; perhaps D is TRBD1 or TRBD2 (5 bases each). The V end was cut by 5 bases, the J end by 3 bases, with 11 bases between. The germline V gene encodes CDR1 SNHLY and CDR2 FYNNEI. This CDR3 is 13 amino acids long.

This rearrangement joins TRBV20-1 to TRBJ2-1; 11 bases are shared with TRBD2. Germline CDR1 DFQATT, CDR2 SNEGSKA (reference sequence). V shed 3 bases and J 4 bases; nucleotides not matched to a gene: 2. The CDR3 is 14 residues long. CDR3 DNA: TGCAGTGCTAGTAGCGGGGGGGCATACAATGAGCAGTTCTTC. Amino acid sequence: CSASSGGAYNEQFF.

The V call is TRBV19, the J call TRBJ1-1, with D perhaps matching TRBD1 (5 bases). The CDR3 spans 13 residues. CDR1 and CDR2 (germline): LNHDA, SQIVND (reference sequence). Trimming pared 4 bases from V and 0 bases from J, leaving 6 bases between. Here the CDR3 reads CASSKGLNTEAFF. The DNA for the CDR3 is TGTGCCAGTAGTAAGGGGCTGAACACTGAAGCTTTCTTT.

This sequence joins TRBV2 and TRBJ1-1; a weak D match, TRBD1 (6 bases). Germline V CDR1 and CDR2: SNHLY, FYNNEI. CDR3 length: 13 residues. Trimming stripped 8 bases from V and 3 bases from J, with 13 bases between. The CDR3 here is CASGTQGYTEAFF. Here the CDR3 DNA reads TGTGCCAGCGGGACACAGGGATACACTGAAGCTTTCTTT.

CDR3 amino acids: CASSVTGQGAETQYF. For the CDR3, the DNA is TGTGCCAGCAGCGTAACCGGACAGGGGGCAGAGACCCAGTACTTC. This chain links TRBV9 with TRBJ2-5, with TRBD1 matching over 11 bases. J lost 4 bases, V lost 1 base, and 3 bases had no gene match. The CDR3 length is 15 residues. CDR1 and CDR2 from the germline V gene are SGDLS and YYNGEE.

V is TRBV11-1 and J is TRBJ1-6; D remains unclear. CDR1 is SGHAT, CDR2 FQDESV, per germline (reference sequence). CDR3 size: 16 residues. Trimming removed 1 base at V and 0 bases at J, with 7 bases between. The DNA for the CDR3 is TGTGCCAGCAGCTTAGGACGGAGCTCCTATAATTCACCCCTCCACTTT. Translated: CASSLGRSSYNSPLHF. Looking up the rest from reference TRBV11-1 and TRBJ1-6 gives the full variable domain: EAEVAQSPRYKITEKSQAVAFWCDPISGHATLYWYRQILGQGPELLVQFQDESVVDDSQLPKDRFSAERLKGVDSTLKIQPAELGDSAMYLCASSLGRSSYNSPLHFGNGTRLTVT.

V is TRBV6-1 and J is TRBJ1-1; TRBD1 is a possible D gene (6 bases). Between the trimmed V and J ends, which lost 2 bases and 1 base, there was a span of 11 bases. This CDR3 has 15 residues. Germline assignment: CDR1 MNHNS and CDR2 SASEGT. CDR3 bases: TGTGCCAGCAGTGAACAGGGGCAGCCGAACACTGAAGCTTTCTTT. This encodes CASSEQGQPNTEAFF.

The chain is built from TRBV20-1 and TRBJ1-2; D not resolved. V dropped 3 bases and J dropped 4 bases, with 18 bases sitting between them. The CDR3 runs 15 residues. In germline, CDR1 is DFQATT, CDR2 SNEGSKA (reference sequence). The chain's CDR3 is CSASPGLSRGYGYTF. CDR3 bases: TGCAGTGCTAGTCCCGGACTCTCTCGCGGCTATGGCTACACCTTC.

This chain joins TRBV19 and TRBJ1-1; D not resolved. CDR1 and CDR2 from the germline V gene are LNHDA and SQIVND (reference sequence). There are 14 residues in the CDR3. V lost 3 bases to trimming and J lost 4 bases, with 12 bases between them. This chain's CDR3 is CASSISPMGTEAFF. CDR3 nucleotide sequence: TGTGCCAGTAGTATCTCACCTATGGGCACTGAAGCTTTCTTT.

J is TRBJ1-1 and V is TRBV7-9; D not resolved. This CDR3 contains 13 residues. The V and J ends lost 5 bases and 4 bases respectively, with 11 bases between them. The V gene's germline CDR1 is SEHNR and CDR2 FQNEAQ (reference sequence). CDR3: CASSLPTGTEAFF. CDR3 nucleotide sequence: TGTGCCAGCAGCCTCCCTACCGGCACTGAAGCTTTCTTT.

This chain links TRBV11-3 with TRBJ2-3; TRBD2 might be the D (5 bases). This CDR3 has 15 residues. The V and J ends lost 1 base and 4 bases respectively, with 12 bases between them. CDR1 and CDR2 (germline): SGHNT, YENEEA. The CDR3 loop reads CASSLGGGNADTQYF. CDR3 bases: TGTGCCAGCAGCTTAGGAGGAGGAAACGCAGATACGCAGTATTTT.

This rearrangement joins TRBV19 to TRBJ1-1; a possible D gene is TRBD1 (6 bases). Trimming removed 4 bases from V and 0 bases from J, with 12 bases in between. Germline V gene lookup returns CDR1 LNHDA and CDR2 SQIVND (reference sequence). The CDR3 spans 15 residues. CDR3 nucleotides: TGTGCCAGTAGTAGGGTGGGGGCGGTGAACACTGAAGCTTTCTTT. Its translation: CASSRVGAVNTEAFF.

The CDR3 loop reads CASSQELLGTHEQYF. Here the CDR3 DNA reads TGCGCCAGCAGCCAAGAGCTTTTGGGAACCCACGAGCAGTACTTC. The rearrangement links TRBV4-3 to TRBJ2-7; D unclear. Germline V gives CDR1 LGHNA, CDR2 YSLEER. This CDR3 spans 15 amino acids. V was pared by 0 bases and J by 5 bases, with 14 bases between.

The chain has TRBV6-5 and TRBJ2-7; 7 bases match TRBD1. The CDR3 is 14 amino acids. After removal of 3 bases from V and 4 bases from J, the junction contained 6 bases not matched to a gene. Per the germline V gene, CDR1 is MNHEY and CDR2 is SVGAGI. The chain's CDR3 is CASSYVQGNYEQYF. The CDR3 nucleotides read TGTGCCAGCAGTTATGTACAGGGGAATTACGAGCAGTACTTC.

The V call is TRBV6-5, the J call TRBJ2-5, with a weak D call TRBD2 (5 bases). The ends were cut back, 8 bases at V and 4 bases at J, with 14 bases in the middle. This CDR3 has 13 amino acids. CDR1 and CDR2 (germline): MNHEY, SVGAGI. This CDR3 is CASEKRTRETQYF. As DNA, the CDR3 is TGTGCCAGCGAGAAGCGGACGAGAGAGACCCAGTACTTC.

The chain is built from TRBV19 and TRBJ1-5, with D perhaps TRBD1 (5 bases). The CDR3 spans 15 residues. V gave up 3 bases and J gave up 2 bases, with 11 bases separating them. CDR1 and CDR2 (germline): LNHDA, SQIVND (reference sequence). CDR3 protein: CASSIWGAGNQPQHF. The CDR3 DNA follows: TGTGCCAGTAGTATTTGGGGCGCGGGCAATCAGCCCCAGCATTTT.

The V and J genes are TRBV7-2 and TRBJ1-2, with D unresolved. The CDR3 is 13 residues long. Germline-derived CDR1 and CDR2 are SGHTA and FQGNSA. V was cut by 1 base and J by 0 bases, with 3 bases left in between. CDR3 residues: CASSLGANYGYTF. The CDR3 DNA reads TGTGCCAGCAGCTTAGGAGCTAACTATGGCTACACCTTC.

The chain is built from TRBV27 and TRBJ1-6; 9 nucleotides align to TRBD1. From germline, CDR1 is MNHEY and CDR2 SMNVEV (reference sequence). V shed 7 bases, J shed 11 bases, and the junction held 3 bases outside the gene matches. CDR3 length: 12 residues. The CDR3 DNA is TGTGCCAGCAAACAGGGGGCTACACCCCTCCACTTT. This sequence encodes CASKQGATPLHF.

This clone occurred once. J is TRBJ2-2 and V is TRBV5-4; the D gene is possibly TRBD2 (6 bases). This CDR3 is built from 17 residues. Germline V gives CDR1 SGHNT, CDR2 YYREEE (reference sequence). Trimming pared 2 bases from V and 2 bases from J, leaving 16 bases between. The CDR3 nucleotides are TGTGCCAGCAGCTTCGGGAGTTGGAGGGATAACACCGGGGAGCTGTTTTTT. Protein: CASSFGSWRDNTGELFF.

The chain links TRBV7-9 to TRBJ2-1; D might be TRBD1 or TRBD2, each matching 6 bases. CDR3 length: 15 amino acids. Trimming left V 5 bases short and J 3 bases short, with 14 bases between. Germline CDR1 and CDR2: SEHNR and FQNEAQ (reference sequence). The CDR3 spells CASSPPGAGYNEQFF. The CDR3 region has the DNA TGTGCCAGCAGCCCGCCGGGGGCGGGCTACAATGAGCAGTTCTTC. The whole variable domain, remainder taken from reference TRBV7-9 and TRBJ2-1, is DTGVSQNPRHKITKRGQNVTFRCDPISEHNRLYWYRQTLGQGPEFLTYFQNEAQLEKSRLLSDRFSAERPKGSFSTLEIQRTEQGDSAMYLCASSPPGAGYNEQFFGPGTRLTVL.

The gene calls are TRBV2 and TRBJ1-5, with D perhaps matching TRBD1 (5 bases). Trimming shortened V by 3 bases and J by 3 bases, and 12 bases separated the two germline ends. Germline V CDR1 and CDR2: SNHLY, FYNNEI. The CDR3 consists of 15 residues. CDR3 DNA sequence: TGTGCCAGCAGTGAGGAACAGGAGCCCAATCAGCCCCAGCATTTT. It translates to CASSEEQEPNQPQHF. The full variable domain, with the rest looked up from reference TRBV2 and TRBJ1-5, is EPEVTQTPSHQVTQMGQEVILRCVPISNHLYFYWYRQILGQKVEFLVSFYNNEISEKSEIFDDQFSVERPDGSNFTLKIRSTKLEDSAMYFCASSEEQEPNQPQHFGDGTRLSIL.

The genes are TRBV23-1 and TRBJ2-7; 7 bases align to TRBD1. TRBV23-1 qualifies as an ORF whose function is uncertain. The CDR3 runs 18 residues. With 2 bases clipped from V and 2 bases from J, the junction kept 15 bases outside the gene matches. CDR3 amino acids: CASSQRNFEGQETYEQYF. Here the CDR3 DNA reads TGCGCCAGCAGTCAAAGGAATTTCGAAGGACAGGAGACCTACGAGCAGTACTTC.

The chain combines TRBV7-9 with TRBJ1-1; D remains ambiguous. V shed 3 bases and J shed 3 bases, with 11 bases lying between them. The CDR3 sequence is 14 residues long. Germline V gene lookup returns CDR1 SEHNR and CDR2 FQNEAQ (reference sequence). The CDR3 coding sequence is TGTGCCAGCAGCTTTTTTGTGGGTGACACTGAAGCTTTCTTT. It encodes CASSFFVGDTEAFF.

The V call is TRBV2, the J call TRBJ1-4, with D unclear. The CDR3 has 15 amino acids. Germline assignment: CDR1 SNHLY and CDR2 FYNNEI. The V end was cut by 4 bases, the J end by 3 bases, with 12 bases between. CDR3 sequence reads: CASSGVGSPNEKLFF. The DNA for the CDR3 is TGTGCCAGCAGTGGGGTTGGGAGTCCTAATGAAAAACTGTTTTTT.

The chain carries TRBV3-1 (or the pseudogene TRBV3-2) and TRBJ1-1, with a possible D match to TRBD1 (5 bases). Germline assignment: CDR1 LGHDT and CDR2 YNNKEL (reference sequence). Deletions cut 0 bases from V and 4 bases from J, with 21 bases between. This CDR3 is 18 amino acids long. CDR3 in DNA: TGTGCCAGCAGCCAAGACGACCAATGGGGCGCCGATATCACTGAAGCTTTCTTT. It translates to CASSQDDQWGADITEAFF.

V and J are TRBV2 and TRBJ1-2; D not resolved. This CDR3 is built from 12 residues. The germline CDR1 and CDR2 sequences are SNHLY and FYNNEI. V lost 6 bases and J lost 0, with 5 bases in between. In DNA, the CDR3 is TGTGCCAGCAGGGCAGCTAACTATGGCTACACCTTC. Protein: CASRAANYGYTF.

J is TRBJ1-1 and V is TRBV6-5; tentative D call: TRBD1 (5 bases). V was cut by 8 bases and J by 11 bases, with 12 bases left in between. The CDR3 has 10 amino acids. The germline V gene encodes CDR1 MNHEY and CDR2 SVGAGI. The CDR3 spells CASGAGGAFF. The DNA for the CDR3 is TGTGCCAGCGGGGCGGGGGGGGCTTTCTTT.

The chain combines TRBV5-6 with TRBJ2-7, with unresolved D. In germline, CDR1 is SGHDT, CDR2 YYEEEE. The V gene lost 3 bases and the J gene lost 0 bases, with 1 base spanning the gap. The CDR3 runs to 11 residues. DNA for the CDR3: TGTGCCAGCAGCTACTCCTACGAGCAGTACTTC. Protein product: CASSYSYEQYF.